What follows are 8 T cell receptor beta chains derived from one specimen sequenced in a study of blood T cell repertoires in COVID-19. This table comes from immunoSEQ multiplex PCR, and its TCRdb copy is limited to in-frame clones, with some not included. This table has roughly 120,000 clones, about nine tenths appearing once. The sequencing input was peripheral blood. The receptors were sampled from a human donor in a cohort sampled during active COVID-19.

This chain links TRBV11-3 with TRBJ1-1, with 12 bases aligning to TRBD1. The CDR3 runs to 15 residues. V shed 5 bases and J 1 base; nucleotides not matched to a gene: 2. Germline V lookup: CDR1 SGHNT, CDR2 YENEEA. CDR3 bases: TGTGCCAGCAGCCGGGGACAGGGGGCGAACACTGAAGCTTTCTTT. Translation: CASSRGQGANTEAFF.

The V and J genes are TRBV6-4 and TRBJ2-2; 7 bases are a match to TRBD1. Germline-derived CDR1 and CDR2 are MRHNA and SNTAGT. The CDR3 extends over 14 amino acids. With V trimmed by 6 bases and J by 6 bases, 7 bases remained unmatched. CDR3 protein: CASSNDRASGELFF. CDR3 sequence (DNA): TGTGCCAGCAGCAACGACAGGGCATCCGGGGAGCTGTTTTTT.

This clone was detected a few times. The chain joins TRBV25-1 to TRBJ2-7; 13 bases are a match to TRBD2. J lost 5 bases, V lost 4 bases, and 2 bases had no gene match. Germline V gene lookup returns CDR1 MGHDK and CDR2 SYGVNS. This CDR3 is built from 14 residues. The CDR3 protein is CASSGTSGSNEQYF. The CDR3, as DNA: TGTGCCAGCAGTGGGACTAGCGGGAGCAACGAGCAGTACTTC.

The V gene is TRBV6-2 or TRBV6-3, the J gene TRBJ2-5; 9 nucleotides match TRBD2. V was clipped by 2 bases and J by 4 bases; unmatched bases: 5. The CDR3 length is 15 residues. Germline lookup yields CDR1 MNHEY and CDR2 SVGEGT. The CDR3, as DNA: TGTGCCAGCAGTTACGGGGCGGGGGGGAGAGAGACCCAGTACTTC. It is translated as CASSYGAGGRETQYF.

The gene calls are TRBV3-1 (or the pseudogene TRBV3-2) and TRBJ2-5, with D unclear. The CDR3 is 13 amino acids. The V end was cut by 0 bases, the J end by 6 bases, with 8 bases between. CDR1 is LGHDT, CDR2 YNNKEL, per germline (reference sequence). CDR3 DNA sequence: TGTGCCAGCAGCCAAGAGTCGGTGAAGACCCAGTACTTC. As protein: CASSQESVKTQYF.

The chain recombines TRBV28 with TRBJ2-1; 7 positions agree with TRBD2. Per the germline V gene, CDR1 is MDHEN and CDR2 is SYDVKM. This CDR3 has 15 amino acids. Trimming at V came to 5 bases and at J to 0 bases, leaving 4 bases not matched to a gene. CDR3 DNA sequence: TGTGCCAGCAGTCCCTTAGCGGGCTCCTACAATGAGCAGTTCTTC. Its protein is CASSPLAGSYNEQFF.

The chain uses TRBV6-5 and TRBJ2-7; D possibly corresponds to TRBD1 (5 bases). The CDR3 has 13 residues. Deletions cut 8 bases from V and 0 bases from J, with 11 bases between. In germline, CDR1 is MNHEY, CDR2 SVGAGI. CDR3 nucleotides: TGTGCCAGCCTAGGACAACCCTCCTACGAGCAGTACTTC. As protein: CASLGQPSYEQYF.

J is TRBJ1-5 and V is TRBV10-1, with 9 bases lining up with TRBD1. CDR3 size: 12 residues. Trimming cost V 8 bases and J 6 bases; bases outside gene matches: 2. Germline CDR1 reads WNHNN; CDR2 reads SYGVQD (reference sequence). In nucleotides, the CDR3 is TGCGCCAGCCGGACAGGGGCTCAGCCCCAGCATTTT. This translates into CASRTGAQPQHF.